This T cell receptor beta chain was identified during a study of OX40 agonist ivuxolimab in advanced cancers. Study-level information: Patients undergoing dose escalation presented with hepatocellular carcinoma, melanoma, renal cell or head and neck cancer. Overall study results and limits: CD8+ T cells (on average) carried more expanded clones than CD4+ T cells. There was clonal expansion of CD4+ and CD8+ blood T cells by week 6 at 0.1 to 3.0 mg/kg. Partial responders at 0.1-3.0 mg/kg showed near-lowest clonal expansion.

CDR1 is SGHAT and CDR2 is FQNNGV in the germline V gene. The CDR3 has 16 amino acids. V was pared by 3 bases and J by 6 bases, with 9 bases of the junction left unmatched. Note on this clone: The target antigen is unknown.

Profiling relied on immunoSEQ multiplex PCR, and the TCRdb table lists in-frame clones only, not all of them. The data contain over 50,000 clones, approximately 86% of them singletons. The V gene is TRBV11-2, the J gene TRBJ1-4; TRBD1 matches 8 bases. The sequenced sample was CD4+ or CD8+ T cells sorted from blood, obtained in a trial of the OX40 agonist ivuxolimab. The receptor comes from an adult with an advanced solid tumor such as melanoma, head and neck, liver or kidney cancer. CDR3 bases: TGTGCCAGCAGCTTGCCGAAGGAGACAGGGGATGAAAAACTGTTTTTT. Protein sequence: CASSLPKETGDEKLFF.